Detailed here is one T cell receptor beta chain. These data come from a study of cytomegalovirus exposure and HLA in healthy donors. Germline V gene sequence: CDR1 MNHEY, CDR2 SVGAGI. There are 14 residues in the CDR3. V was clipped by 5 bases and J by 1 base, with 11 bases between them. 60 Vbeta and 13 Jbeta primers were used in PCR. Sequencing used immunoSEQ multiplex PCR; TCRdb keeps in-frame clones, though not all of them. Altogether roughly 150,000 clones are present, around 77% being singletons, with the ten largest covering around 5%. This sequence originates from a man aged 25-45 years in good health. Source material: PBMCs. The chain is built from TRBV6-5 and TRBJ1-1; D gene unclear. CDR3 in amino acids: CASSELGRNTEAFF. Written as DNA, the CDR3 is TGTGCCAGCAGTGAATTGGGCAGGAACACTGAAGCTTTCTTT.